This T cell receptor beta chain was captured in a study of CD8 T cells in ankylosing spondylitis. Study-wide results and caveats: Reportedly, significant enrichment of disease-linked clones occurred in matched ankylosing spondylitis synovial fluid.

With 4 bases removed from V and 4 bases from J, the gap between germline ends came to 16 bases. CDR1 SGHTA and CDR2 FQGNSA come from the germline V gene. The CDR3 length is 15 residues. This clonotype was picked up a small number of times. What it binds is unknown. Scientists made TCR beta libraries using quantitative 5'-RACE with molecular barcodes. MiXCR, run by TCRdb on the 5' RACE reads, gives a single entry per CDR3 protein. Of over 30,000 distinct CDR3 sequences in the sample, 15% to 20% are singletons; the top ten hold around 45%. Sequencing used blood. The clonotype was recovered from a male donor with ankylosing spondylitis or in good health (not recorded which). This rearrangement joins TRBV7-2 to TRBJ1-1; no clear D. The CDR3 sequence: CASSSLRGGVTEAFF. The CDR3 region has the DNA TGTGCCAGCAGCTCGCTGCGGGGTGGGGTCACTGAAGCTTTCTTT.